These 29 T cell receptor beta chains were all obtained from the same sample, sequenced in a study of identifying expanded T cells in peripheral blood. Some clones are missing from TCRdb's copy, which holds only in-frame ones; the method was immunoSEQ multiplex PCR. The table has about 86,000 clones, roughly 87% seen once; the top ten hold approximately 5.2%. The sample taken for sequencing was blood. These receptors all stem from a person aged 18-69 years in good health.

This clone was detected only once. V and J are TRBV7-2 and TRBJ1-2; D is perhaps TRBD1 (5 bases). Trimming cost V 4 bases and J 8 bases, with 17 bases left between them. Germline-derived CDR1 and CDR2 are SGHTA and FQGNSA. CDR3 length equals 14 residues. The CDR3 is CASSSWDDGSGYTF. In DNA, the CDR3 is TGTGCCAGCAGCTCGTGGGACGACGGCTCAGGCTACACCTTC.

The chain employs TRBV5-1 and TRBJ2-1, with 11 bases fitting TRBD2. Germline-derived CDR1 and CDR2 are SGHRS and YFSETQ. The junction had 6 bases not matched to a gene; V was cut back by 10 bases and J by 6 bases. The CDR3 runs 13 residues. The CDR3 DNA is TGCGCCTCCGGGACTAGCGGACCCAATGAGCAGTTCTTC. It yields the protein CASGTSGPNEQFF. Variable domain in full (rest from reference TRBV5-1 and TRBJ2-1): KAGVTQTPRYLIKTRGQQVTLSCSPISGHRSVSWYQQTPGQGLQFLFEYFSETQRNKGNFPGRFSGRQFSNSRSEMNVSTLELGDSALYLCASGTSGPNEQFFGPGTRLTVL.

J is TRBJ2-1 and V is TRBV5-4, with D perhaps TRBD1 or TRBD2 (5 bases each). Germline V gene lookup returns CDR1 SGHNT and CDR2 YYREEE (reference sequence). V shed 6 bases and J shed 8 bases, with 21 bases lying between them. The CDR3 length is 15 residues. CDR3 residues: CASTAGATGNDEQFF. CDR3 coding DNA: TGTGCCAGCACCGCCGGGGCCACAGGTAACGATGAGCAGTTCTTC.

This clone was observed once. The CDR3 nucleotides are TGTGCCACCAGCAGATGGGTGGCAACTAATGAAAAACTGTTTTTT. This codes for CATSRWVATNEKLFF. The genes are TRBV15 and TRBJ1-4, with D hard to call. Trimming took off 2 bases at V and 0 bases at J, with 7 bases between the two ends. In germline, CDR1 is LNHNV, CDR2 YYDKDF (reference sequence). This CDR3 has 15 amino acids.

This chain links TRBV30 with TRBJ2-5; TRBD2 might be the D (6 bases). Trimming stripped 5 bases from V and 5 bases from J, with 21 bases between. This CDR3 contains 15 residues. CDR1 and CDR2 from the germline V gene are GTSNPN and SVGIG (reference sequence). CDR3 residues: CAWAPGTALAETQYF. CDR3 DNA: TGTGCCTGGGCCCCCGGGACTGCCTTAGCGGAGACCCAGTACTTC.

CDR3 in DNA: TGTGCCTGGAGTTCGACCCTTTTGGGAGGGGAGACCCAGTACTTC. The encoded protein is CAWSSTLLGGETQYF. The gene calls are TRBV30 and TRBJ2-5; 7 bases line up with TRBD2. After removal of 2 bases from V and 5 bases from J, the junction contained 11 bases not matched to a gene. This CDR3 has 15 residues. CDR1 is GTSNPN, CDR2 SVGIG, per germline (reference sequence).

V usage is TRBV5-6 and J usage is TRBJ1-5; D may be TRBD1 (6 bases). V gave up 4 bases and J gave up 4 bases, with 12 bases separating them. In germline, CDR1 is SGHDT, CDR2 YYEEEE. The CDR3 spans 14 residues. This CDR3 is CASSLDSSNQPQHF. In DNA form, the CDR3 reads TGTGCCAGCAGCCTGGACAGCAGTAATCAGCCCCAGCATTTT.

The genes are TRBV6-1 and TRBJ2-5; no clear D gene. V lost 4 bases and J lost 2, with 8 bases in between. The germline CDR1 and CDR2 sequences are MNHNS and SASEGT. This CDR3 spans 13 amino acids. This chain's CDR3 is CASSVQKQETQYF. The DNA of the CDR3 is TGTGCCAGCAGTGTGCAAAAGCAAGAGACCCAGTACTTC.

The chain has TRBV29-1 and TRBJ2-1, with D maybe TRBD1 (6 bases). The CDR3 sequence is 12 residues long. V lost 3 bases and J 9 bases, leaving 12 bases between the germline ends. The germline CDR1 and CDR2 sequences are SQVTM and ANQGSEA. In DNA, the CDR3 is TGCAGCGTTGATGTGGGGGCGGCTGAGCAGTTCTTC. It encodes CSVDVGAAEQFF.

The J gene is TRBJ1-5, the V gene TRBV6-5; 7 positions match TRBD1. Trimming cost V 2 bases and J 6 bases; bases outside gene matches: 7. There are 15 residues in the CDR3. Germline values: CDR1 MNHEY, CDR2 SVGAGI. The CDR3 region has the DNA TGTGCCAGCAGTTACACGGCGGCAGGGGGTCAGCCCCAGCATTTT. Amino acid sequence: CASSYTAAGGQPQHF.

The chain has TRBV5-1 and TRBJ1-2; 8 bases match TRBD1. The CDR3 loop spans 16 amino acids. The germline V gene has CDR1 SGHRS and CDR2 YFSETQ. J lost 6 bases, V lost 6 bases, and 16 bases had no gene match. The CDR3 nucleotides are TGCGCCAGCAAAAAAGGTCGAGACAGGGGAGAAAATGGCTACACCTTC. As protein: CASKKGRDRGENGYTF. The complete variable domain, with remaining parts taken from reference TRBV5-1 and TRBJ1-2, reads KAGVTQTPRYLIKTRGQQVTLSCSPISGHRSVSWYQQTPGQGLQFLFEYFSETQRNKGNFPGRFSGRQFSNSRSEMNVSTLELGDSALYLCASKKGRDRGENGYTFGSGTRLTVV.

In its sample, this clone was seen a few times. The rearrangement joins TRBV9 to TRBJ1-1, with 11 bases identical to TRBD1. From germline, CDR1 is SGDLS and CDR2 YYNGEE. CDR3 length: 14 amino acids. Trimming at V came to 2 bases and at J to 5 bases, leaving 2 bases not matched to a gene. The CDR3 here is CASSVGQGDTEAFF. CDR3 DNA: TGTGCCAGCAGCGTGGGACAGGGGGATACTGAAGCTTTCTTT.

The J gene is TRBJ1-4, the V gene TRBV7-9, with D possibly matching TRBD1 (5 bases). CDR1 and CDR2 (germline): SEHNR, FQNEAQ (reference sequence). The CDR3 is 15 residues long. Trimming cost V 5 bases and J 3 bases, with 13 bases left between them. The CDR3 DNA sequence: TGTGCCAGCAGCCCCGATGTGGGGGCTAATGAAAAACTGTTTTTT. This translates into CASSPDVGANEKLFF.

CDR3 sequence (DNA): TGTGCCAGCTCACAGGGGGTGAACACTGAAGCTTTCTTT. It codes for CASSQGVNTEAFF. The chain recombines TRBV2 with TRBJ1-1, with 8 bases aligning to TRBD1. Per germline, CDR1 SNHLY and CDR2 FYNNEI. Trimming at V came to 8 bases and at J to 0 bases, leaving 2 bases not matched to a gene. This CDR3 is 13 amino acids long.

J is TRBJ2-2 and V is TRBV5-1; 8 nucleotides agree with TRBD1. The V segment lost 3 bases and the J segment 4 bases; nucleotides outside the gene matches: 8. CDR1 is SGHRS, CDR2 YFSETQ, per germline. CDR3 length: 16 amino acids. The CDR3 region is CASSYLGTGGTGELFF. The CDR3 bases are TGCGCCAGCAGCTATTTAGGTACAGGGGGCACCGGGGAGCTGTTTTTT. Filled out from reference TRBV5-1 and TRBJ2-2, the complete variable domain reads KAGVTQTPRYLIKTRGQQVTLSCSPISGHRSVSWYQQTPGQGLQFLFEYFSETQRNKGNFPGRFSGRQFSNSRSEMNVSTLELGDSALYLCASSYLGTGGTGELFFGEGSRLTVL.

The chain is built from TRBV10-3 and TRBJ2-1; no reliable D call. This CDR3 comprises 13 residues. Trimming took 6 bases from V and 7 from J, leaving 13 bases between them. The germline V gene has CDR1 ENHRY and CDR2 SYGVKD. CDR3 residues: CAIRETSWNEQFF. DNA of the CDR3: TGTGCCATCAGGGAGACATCTTGGAATGAGCAGTTCTTC.

The V call is TRBV19, the J call TRBJ2-7; TRBD1 might be the D (6 bases). CDR1 and CDR2 from the germline V gene are LNHDA and SQIVND (reference sequence). V was cut by 0 bases and J by 4 bases, with 19 bases left in between. The CDR3 covers 17 residues. The CDR3 protein is CASSIDATGTHPYEQYF. CDR3 coding DNA: TGTGCCAGTAGTATAGACGCAACCGGGACACATCCTTACGAGCAGTACTTC.

The chain joins TRBV7-9 to TRBJ1-1, with D perhaps TRBD1 (5 bases). The germline V and J ends were trimmed by 5 bases and 5 bases, with 15 bases remaining between them. This CDR3 has 14 amino acids. Germline V gives CDR1 SEHNR, CDR2 FQNEAQ (reference sequence). CDR3 sequence: CASSAGTKVTEAFF. CDR3 coding DNA: TGTGCCAGCAGCGCCGGGACCAAGGTTACTGAAGCTTTCTTT.

This clone appeared a single time. This sequence joins TRBV30 and TRBJ2-7, with D tentatively TRBD2 (5 bases). This CDR3 is built from 15 residues. Germline-derived CDR1 and CDR2 are GTSNPN and SVGIG (reference sequence). V was pared by 3 bases and J by 9 bases, with 24 bases between. The CDR3 region is CAWRSKTPGGHGQYF. In nucleotides, the CDR3 is TGTGCCTGGAGAAGCAAAACTCCCGGAGGCCATGGGCAGTACTTC.

V gene TRBV9 combines with J gene TRBJ2-2, with 9 positions matching TRBD2. Per germline, CDR1 SGDLS and CDR2 YYNGEE. V gave up 0 bases and J gave up 1 base; unmatched junction bases: 7. The CDR3 has 18 amino acids. CDR3 sequence (DNA): TGTGCCAGCAGCGTAGCTACGATAGCGGGGGAGAACACCGGGGAGCTGTTTTTT. This encodes CASSVATIAGENTGELFF.

The chain combines TRBV14 with TRBJ2-1, with 7 bases matching TRBD1. Trimming removed 1 base from V and 4 bases from J; junction bases left unmatched: 7. Looked up from germline, CDR1 is SGHDN and CDR2 is FVKESK. This CDR3 is built from 16 residues. DNA for the CDR3: TGTGCCAGCAGCCAAGCAATACCAGGGGGTTACAATGAGCAGTTCTTC. It codes for CASSQAIPGGYNEQFF. Filled out from reference TRBV14 and TRBJ2-1, the complete variable domain reads EAGVTQFPSHSVIEKGQTVTLRCDPISGHDNLYWYRRVMGKEIKFLLHFVKESKQDESGMPNNRFLAERTGGTYSTLKVQPAELEDSGVYFCASSQAIPGGYNEQFFGPGTRLTVL.

To note about this clone: The sample carries other DNA sequences with the same CDR3. The CDR3: CASSWDRNTEAFF. The CDR3 nucleotides are TGTGCCAGCAGTTGGGACAGAAACACTGAAGCTTTCTTT. The rearrangement joins TRBV7-9 to TRBJ1-1, with 7 positions matching TRBD1. CDR1 and CDR2 (germline): SEHNR, FQNEAQ (reference sequence). The CDR3 is 13 residues long. V was pared by 6 bases and J by 2 bases, with 3 bases of the junction left unmatched.

The V gene is TRBV5-1, the J gene TRBJ2-1, with 8 bases that match TRBD1. V shed 0 bases and J 6 bases; nucleotides not matched to a gene: 8. Looked up from germline, CDR1 is SGHRS and CDR2 is YFSETQ. The CDR3 runs 16 residues. CDR3 protein: CASSLDPGQGTNEQFF. CDR3 DNA: TGCGCCAGCAGCTTGGACCCTGGACAGGGAACCAATGAGCAGTTCTTC.

The genes are TRBV28 and TRBJ2-2, with 12 bases that match TRBD1. CDR1 MDHEN and CDR2 SYDVKM come from the germline V gene. J gave up 6 bases and V 4 bases, and 3 bases lay outside the gene matches. The CDR3 consists of 15 residues. This chain's CDR3 is CASSSRDRGPGELFF. CDR3 DNA: TGTGCCAGCAGTTCCCGGGACAGGGGGCCCGGGGAGCTGTTTTTT.

This clone came up once. The chain has TRBV7-9 and TRBJ1-2; D not resolved. V was cut by 2 bases and J by 8 bases, with 18 bases left in between. The germline V gene encodes CDR1 SEHNR and CDR2 FQNEAQ (reference sequence). This CDR3 is 15 amino acids long. The CDR3: CASSLMGGQAGGYTF. In nucleotides, the CDR3 is TGTGCCAGCAGCTTAATGGGTGGGCAGGCTGGAGGCTACACCTTC.

This chain uses TRBV29-1 with TRBJ1-3; no definite D call. Per the germline V gene, CDR1 is SQVTM and CDR2 is ANQGSEA. This CDR3 comprises 13 residues. V was cut by 3 bases and J by 9 bases, with 15 bases left in between. The CDR3 DNA is TGCAGCGTTGAGAAGGAGACCCGAGGCACCATATATTTT. This translates into CSVEKETRGTIYF.

This chain uses TRBV11-3 with TRBJ1-2; no clear D. V lost 2 bases and J 0 bases, leaving 10 bases between the germline ends. The CDR3 is 15 residues long. Germline V CDR1 and CDR2: SGHNT, YENEEA. The CDR3 bases are TGTGCCAGCAGCTTACTGCAGGCCCCTAACTATGGCTACACCTTC. Translated: CASSLLQAPNYGYTF. Variable domain in full (rest from reference TRBV11-3 and TRBJ1-2): EAGVVQSPRYKIIEKKQPVAFWCNPISGHNTLYWYLQNLGQGPELLIRYENEEAVDDSQLPKDRFSAERLKGVDSTLKIQPAELGDSAVYLCASSLLQAPNYGYTFGSGTRLTVV.

This clone has more than one count but fewer than ten. Distinct nucleotide sequences in the sample also encode this CDR3. The rearrangement joins TRBV29-1 to TRBJ1-1, with a tentative D call TRBD1 (5 bases). CDR1 is SQVTM, CDR2 ANQGSEA, per germline. The CDR3 runs 11 residues. V gave up 6 bases and J gave up 5 bases, with 10 bases separating them. The CDR3 reads CSVDRGTEAFF. CDR3 bases: TGCAGCGTAGATAGGGGTACTGAAGCTTTCTTT.

The V and J genes are TRBV5-1 and TRBJ2-7; 11 nucleotides align to TRBD2. The CDR3 is made up of 14 amino acids. Trimming at V came to 3 bases and at J to 7 bases, leaving 6 bases not matched to a gene. Germline CDR1 SGHRS, CDR2 YFSETQ. This CDR3 reads CASSSEGLADEQYF. The CDR3 coding sequence is TGCGCCAGCAGCTCCGAGGGACTAGCGGATGAGCAGTACTTC.